This TCR beta chain is drawn from a study of T cell responses to AZD1222 COVID-19 vaccine (dated by TCRdb to the early 2020s). Background on the whole study: TCR sequencing was performed for 230 to 250 trial participants, of whom around 200 were given two doses of AZD1222 and around 25 were given two doses of MenACWY control vaccine. Trial participants were enrolled by age into 18-55, 56-69 and 70-plus year subgroups, with approximately 150, 28 and 58 TCR-sequenced participants respectively.

As encoded in the germline V gene, CDR1 is SGHRS while CDR2 is YFSETQ. From cysteine to phenylalanine, the CDR3 is 13 amino acids long. The DNA shown is the 39-base CDR3, in frame from base 1. V and J are truncated by 2 bases and 4 bases respectively, leaving an intervening sequence of 6 bases. The CDR3 regions of human TCRbeta chains were analyzed by immunosequencing. In the authors' own workflow: TCRs in the repertoires were compared against a reference library of SARS-CoV-2-specific TCRs that had been generated with the MIRA antigen-specificity platform. Breadth was defined as the fraction of unique TCRs that were SARS-CoV-2-associated, and depth was defined as the fraction of total T cells that were SARS-CoV-2-associated. Using the MIRA data, each spike-specific TCR was mapped to the spike region that the TCR reacts to and placed in a CD4 or CD8 class. Log10-transformed breadth and depth values were compared by one-way ANOVA with Sidak's multiple comparisons tests. The table comes from immuneACCESS by way of TCRdb, which keeps in-frame sequences with V and J called. Part of the clones is missing from these tables; in studies checked, under half for an unresolved V gene and the rest for unknown reasons. The V and J calls and clone size were taken over from that table, and D and trimming were inferred from the DNA. Across this sample there are about 99,000 clones, with roughly 86% seen only once. The ten largest make up approximately 3% of the sample.

Broad study findings and their caveats: Most participants were white British and females outnumbered males, and the authors suggested that clonal diversity may have been underestimated. Reportedly, almost half of the unique spike-specific TCRs recognized epitopes lying outside the regions that are mutated in the B.1.351 and B.1.1.7 variants. The 56-69-year group was small, and its depth increase did not reach significance, likely because of low power. After two AZD1222 doses, spike-specific TCR breadth and depth were significantly higher than at day 0 and than in MenACWY recipients. Because no day 14 peak-response samples were available, repertoires were characterized only after the peak T cell response. CD4 TCRs associated with the vaccine covered the entire spike protein, and the dominant responses were in regions 160-218 and 743-854. Conclusions about previously exposed vaccinees were limited because only a handful of AZD1222 recipients were SARS-CoV-2 seropositive at baseline.

What this sample's time point label stands for: about 28 days (+/-7) after the second vaccine dose. The treatment or condition label on this specimen signifies: meningococcal conjugate vaccine given as trial control. Vaccinee samples were obtained from the UK trials COV001 and COV002, which included a single-blind randomized controlled phase 2/3 trial of AZD1222 (ChAdOx1 nCoV-19) in healthy adults. Trial participant PBMC samples were collected at day 0 and day 28 after the second dose for TCRbeta chain sequencing. Notes on this clone: Its binding antigen is unknown. No much larger clone exists at a distance of one base, and base qualities are not known.

The TCR originated in an adult who received the MenACWY meningococcal vaccine as a control. The specimen was peripheral blood, collected 28 days after the second dose of the MenACWY control vaccine. This receptor chain uses TRBV5-1 and TRBJ2-2; 6 matching bases give a weak D call of TRBD1. The CDR3 reads CASSFRGTGELFF. The nucleotide sequence reads as follows: TGCGCCAGCAGCTTCAGGGGCACCGGGGAGCTGTTTTTT. Supplemented by the reference TRBV5-1 and TRBJ2-2 proteins around the CDR3, the complete variable domain is KAGVTQTPRYLIKTRGQQVTLSCSPISGHRSVSWYQQTPGQGLQFLFEYFSETQRNKGNFPGRFSGRQFSNSRSEMNVSTLELGDSALYLCASSFRGTGELFFGEGSRLTVL.